The 22 T cell receptor beta chains below all came from one sample that was sequenced in a study of neurological immune-mediated disorders. MiXCR, applied by TCRdb to the 5' RACE reads, yields one record per CDR3 protein. The sample shows more than 75,000 distinct CDR3 sequences, about 4.3% of them seen only once. The time point: longitudinal time-point 3. The sample comprised PBMCs. These TCRs come from a woman aged 60-75 years with multiple sclerosis.

This clonotype was seen many times. The J gene is TRBJ2-1, the V gene TRBV7-8, with 8 bases aligning to TRBD2. Germline CDR1 SGHVS, CDR2 FQNEAQ. The V segment lost 5 bases and the J segment 5 bases; nucleotides outside the gene matches: 14. There are 17 residues in the CDR3. For the CDR3, the DNA is TGTGCCAGCAGCCCCTCAAGAGCGGGGGCCACTAACAATGAGCAGTTCTTC. This translates into CASSPSRAGATNNEQFF.

This clonotype has at least ten counts. Here the CDR3 reads CASTRDREANYGYTF. CDR3 DNA sequence: TGCGCCAGCACCCGTGACAGGGAAGCTAACTATGGCTACACCTTC. This chain links TRBV5-1 with TRBJ1-2; TRBD1 matches at 7 bases. Germline CDR1 reads SGHRS; CDR2 reads YFSETQ. The CDR3 is 15 amino acids. Germline trimming cut 6 bases from V and 0 bases from J; bases unmatched to any gene: 8.

Ten or more counts support this clonotype. V and J are TRBV20-1 and TRBJ2-2; no clear D. From germline, CDR1 is DFQATT and CDR2 SNEGSKA (reference sequence). The CDR3 runs 13 residues. Trimming removed 1 base from V and 6 bases from J, with 9 bases in between. Written as DNA, the CDR3 is TGCAGTGCTAGAGGAAGGTGGTCCGGGGAGCTGTTTTTT. Protein sequence: CSARGRWSGELFF.

The table lists this clonotype with many counts. The chain employs TRBV20-1 and TRBJ2-1; 9 nucleotides agree with TRBD2. From germline, CDR1 is DFQATT and CDR2 SNEGSKA (reference sequence). J lost 9 bases, V lost 2 bases, and 11 bases had no gene match. This CDR3 contains 15 residues. The CDR3 region has the DNA TGCAGTGCTAGATTCCCCCTAGCGGGACCCTTTGAGCAGTTCTTC. Protein: CSARFPLAGPFEQFF.

The rearrangement links TRBV20-1 to TRBJ2-5; 9 bases match TRBD2. Germline-derived CDR1 and CDR2 are DFQATT and SNEGSKA (reference sequence). V lost 3 bases and J lost 1; bases outside the gene matches: 6. The CDR3 runs 15 residues. CDR3 amino acids: CSASMAGGLQETQYF. In DNA form, the CDR3 reads TGCAGTGCTAGTATGGCGGGGGGGCTCCAAGAGACCCAGTACTTC.

The chain couples TRBV6-5 to TRBJ2-7, with D unresolved. CDR3 length equals 13 residues. Germline V CDR1 and CDR2: MNHEY, SVGAGI. V lost 0 bases and J lost 2, with 5 bases in between. The CDR3 here is CASSYSSTYEQYF. CDR3 DNA: TGTGCCAGCAGTTACTCAAGCACCTACGAGCAGTACTTC.

This clonotype was found many times. The genes are TRBV4-1 and TRBJ1-3, with D unresolved. Germline assignment: CDR1 MGHRA and CDR2 YSYEKL. This CDR3 has 18 residues. The V gene lost 0 bases and the J gene lost 1 base, with 16 bases spanning the gap. For the CDR3, the DNA is TGCGCCAGCAGCCAAGACCCTGGACGGCGAGTATCTGGAAACACCATATATTTT. It encodes CASSQDPGRRVSGNTIYF.

The rearrangement uses TRBV3-1 and TRBJ2-7; tentatively, D is TRBD2 (6 bases). The CDR3 runs to 13 residues. Trimming removed 0 bases from V and 9 bases from J, with 12 bases in between. Germline CDR1 reads LGHDT; CDR2 reads YNNKEL (reference sequence). The CDR3 region has the DNA TGTGCCAGCAGCCAAGAACTGGGGAGGAGGCAGTACTTC. Translation: CASSQELGRRQYF.

This clonotype was seen ten or more times. The chain uses TRBV6-2 or TRBV6-3 and TRBJ1-1; possible D gene TRBD1, 5 bases. Germline CDR1 and CDR2: MNHEY and SVGEGT. The V and J ends lost 6 bases and 0 bases respectively, with 17 bases between them. The CDR3 loop spans 16 amino acids. CDR3 coding DNA: TGTGCCAGCAGCTCACCGGACACAAACATGAACACTGAAGCTTTCTTT. Its protein is CASSSPDTNMNTEAFF.

This clonotype has ten or more counts. The V gene is TRBV5-1, the J gene TRBJ2-5; TRBD1 aligns across 7 bases. This CDR3 has 14 amino acids. Germline CDR1 SGHRS, CDR2 YFSETQ. The V gene end was trimmed by 0 bases and the J gene end by 4 bases; junction bases not matched to a gene: 3. The CDR3 DNA sequence: TGCGCCAGCAGCTTGGGAGGGGGCCGAGAGACCCAGTACTTC. Protein sequence: CASSLGGGRETQYF.

This clonotype occurred many times. The chain carries TRBV5-1 and TRBJ2-2; 7 bases are shared with TRBD2. Per germline, CDR1 SGHRS and CDR2 YFSETQ. The CDR3 has 16 amino acids. With 4 bases clipped from V and 1 base from J, the junction kept 7 bases outside the gene matches. The CDR3 bases are TGCGCCAGCAGCCTCGGGACTAACCTGAACACCGGGGAGCTGTTTTTT. Residues: CASSLGTNLNTGELFF.

The table lists this clonotype with many counts. The chain is built from TRBV5-8 and TRBJ1-1; 7 nucleotides match TRBD1. With 4 bases clipped from V and 4 bases from J, the junction kept 10 bases outside the gene matches. This CDR3 is built from 15 residues. Germline V gene lookup returns CDR1 SGHTS and CDR2 YDEGEE. This chain's CDR3 is CASSNEGARGTEAFF. CDR3 bases: TGTGCCAGCAGCAACGAGGGGGCTCGGGGCACTGAAGCTTTCTTT.

This clonotype was seen many times. This chain joins TRBV12-3 or TRBV12-4 and TRBJ2-3; D gene uncertain. The CDR3 has 12 amino acids. V shed 4 bases and J shed 6 bases, with 8 bases lying between them. CDR3 nucleotides: TGTGCCAGCAGTTCGAACTCGGATACGCAGTATTTT. Translating gives CASSSNSDTQYF.

This clonotype was recorded at least ten times. The V and J genes are TRBV6-2 or TRBV6-3 and TRBJ2-7, with TRBD2 matching over 7 bases. CDR1 is MNHEY, CDR2 SVGEGT, per germline. The CDR3 contains 15 residues. The junction had 6 bases not matched to a gene; V was cut back by 4 bases and J by 0 bases. CDR3 in amino acids: CASSFTSENSYEQYF. The CDR3 DNA reads TGTGCCAGCAGTTTTACTAGCGAAAACTCCTACGAGCAGTACTTC.

This clonotype was seen many times. V usage is TRBV5-1 and J usage is TRBJ2-7, with D perhaps matching TRBD2 (6 bases). V lost 1 base to trimming and J lost 4 bases, with 9 bases between them. The CDR3 has 13 residues. Looked up from germline, CDR1 is SGHRS and CDR2 is YFSETQ. CDR3 nucleotide sequence: TGCGCCAGCAGCTTGTGGGGGACTTACGAGCAGTACTTC. Translation: CASSLWGTYEQYF. Variable domain in full (rest from reference TRBV5-1 and TRBJ2-7): KAGVTQTPRYLIKTRGQQVTLSCSPISGHRSVSWYQQTPGQGLQFLFEYFSETQRNKGNFPGRFSGRQFSNSRSEMNVSTLELGDSALYLCASSLWGTYEQYFGPGTRLTVT.

Ten or more counts support this clonotype. The V gene is TRBV18, the J gene TRBJ2-5, with 10 bases aligning to TRBD1. The germline gives CDR1 KGHSH, CDR2 LQKENI. This CDR3 has 14 residues. After removal of 3 bases from V and 7 bases from J, the junction contained 5 bases not matched to a gene. This CDR3 is CASSPGQGGPTQYF. The CDR3 coding sequence is TGTGCCAGCTCACCTGGACAGGGGGGGCCGACCCAGTACTTC.

The sample holds many counts of this clonotype. This CDR3 is CASSELDRPWNTEAFF. In nucleotides, the CDR3 is TGTGCCAGCTCAGAACTGGACAGGCCATGGAACACTGAAGCTTTCTTT. J is TRBJ1-1 and V is TRBV18; 7 bases are shared with TRBD1. After removal of 5 bases from V and 1 base from J, the junction contained 10 bases not matched to a gene. CDR3 length: 16 residues. The germline gives CDR1 KGHSH, CDR2 LQKENI.

In its sample, this clonotype was seen many times. The chain combines TRBV9 with TRBJ2-6; the D is unclear. The length of the CDR3 is 15 residues. Germline V gene lookup returns CDR1 SGDLS and CDR2 YYNGEE. V lost 0 bases and J 5 bases, leaving 9 bases between the germline ends. Here the CDR3 reads CASSVDPGRANVLTF. The CDR3 nucleotides are TGTGCCAGCAGCGTAGATCCTGGTAGGGCCAACGTCCTGACTTTC.

This clonotype showed up just a few times. The rearrangement links TRBV20-1 to TRBJ1-5; no definite D call. The CDR3 has 15 amino acids. Germline-derived CDR1 and CDR2 are DFQATT and SNEGSKA (reference sequence). V was pared by 3 bases and J by 7 bases, with 19 bases between. CDR3: CSASPPPGRYQPQHF. Written as DNA, the CDR3 is TGCAGTGCTAGCCCCCCGCCGGGGAGGTACCAGCCCCAGCATTTT.

Ten or more counts support this clonotype. This chain connects TRBV5-1 to TRBJ2-1; tentative D call: TRBD1 (5 bases). From germline, CDR1 is SGHRS and CDR2 YFSETQ. The CDR3 has 17 amino acids. The V gene lost 2 bases and the J gene lost 0 bases, with 15 bases spanning the gap. The CDR3 coding sequence is TGCGCCAGCAGCTTTCAGGGTCAGACGAGCTCCTACAATGAGCAGTTCTTC. Its translation: CASSFQGQTSSYNEQFF.

Ten or more counts support this clonotype. The rearrangement links TRBV14 to TRBJ1-2, with D unclear. CDR3 length: 13 residues. Trimming stripped 4 bases from V and 0 bases from J, with 6 bases between. Per germline, CDR1 SGHDN and CDR2 FVKESK. The CDR3 bases are TGTGCCAGCAGCCGGGGAACTAACTATGGCTACACCTTC. This gives the protein CASSRGTNYGYTF.

Ten or more counts support this clonotype. The V and J genes are TRBV15 and TRBJ2-6, with 7 bases lining up with TRBD2. Germline CDR1 reads LNHNV; CDR2 reads YYDKDF (reference sequence). The CDR3 is 18 amino acids. V gave up 5 bases and J gave up 2 bases; unmatched junction bases: 12. CDR3 coding DNA: TGTGCCACCAGCCCACCCGGGGAGGGGTGGGCTGGGGCCAACGTCCTGACTTTC. Translated, it gives CATSPPGEGWAGANVLTF.